This T cell receptor beta chain was sequenced in a study of shared clonotypes between healthy human individuals. Study results and caveats: Shared clonotypes across all four donors exceeded non-shared ones in generation probability.

Execution of the assay was at deep level. The genomic DNA of each subset was split evenly across several immunoSEQ plates. Here immunoSEQ multiplex PCR was the method, and the copy in TCRdb shows in-frame clones only, minus some. The repertoire holds more than 2 million clones, 90% to 96% seen once, with 0.1% to 0.15% in the top ten. A remark on this clone: What it binds is unknown.

This CDR3 has 15 residues. Trimming removed 4 bases at V and 3 bases at J, with 14 bases between. The V gene's germline CDR1 is SGHTA and CDR2 FQGNSA. The receptor was isolated from a man aged 18 to 29 in good health. The rearrangement uses TRBV7-2 and TRBJ2-3, with unresolved D. Sequencing used naive CD4+ T cells sorted from blood. Subset denoted: CD45RA+ positively selected. The CDR3 loop reads CASSSRLGRTDTQYF. DNA of the CDR3: TGTGCCAGCAGCTCCCGACTCGGAAGGACAGATACGCAGTATTTT.